Listed below are T cell receptor beta chains from one sample, sequenced in a study of molecular identifiers for immune sequencing clone quantification. TCRdb independently ran MiXCR on the PCR reads; one entry per CDR3 protein. The sample records 490,000 or so distinct CDR3 sequences, over 20% being singletons. The sample was naive CD8+ T cells from blood, with Jurkat cell RNA spiked in. All receptors derive from a human donor in good health. Some libraries in this study had Jurkat cell RNA spiked in. CDR3s include the opening cysteine and the closing phenylalanine or tryptophan. Each record gives: clone size, J gene, D gene, V gene, CDR3 length, CDR3 protein, CDR3 DNA. D genes are given only for firm matches. The listing skips clone size in some rows; elsewhere it reads once, few, many or a size class.

clone size: NA
J gene: TRBJ2-3
D gene: NA
V gene: TRBV11-1
CDR3 length: 17
CDR3 protein: CASSLVVGQPLTDTQYF
CDR3 DNA: TGTGCCAGCAGCTTAGTAGTGGGACAACCACTCACAGATACGCAGTATTTT

clone size: few
J gene: TRBJ2-7
D gene: NA
V gene: TRBV6-2/TRBV6-3
CDR3 length: 16
CDR3 protein: CASSPGTDRNVYEQYF
CDR3 DNA: TGTGCCAGCAGTCCAGGAACGGACAGAAACGTATACGAGCAGTACTTC

clone size: NA
J gene: TRBJ2-1
D gene: NA
V gene: TRBV7-9
CDR3 length: 14
CDR3 protein: CASTPPLSYNEQFF
CDR3 DNA: TGTGCCAGCACCCCGCCACTCTCATACAATGAGCAGTTCTTC

clone size: many
J gene: TRBJ1-1
D gene: NA
V gene: TRBV20-1
CDR3 length: 13
CDR3 protein: CSARPTAHTEAFF
CDR3 DNA: TGCAGTGCTAGACCGACAGCACACACTGAAGCTTTCTTT

clone size: NA
J gene: TRBJ2-7
D gene: NA
V gene: TRBV10-3
CDR3 length: 15
CDR3 protein: CAISEGSATGHEQYF
CDR3 DNA: TGTGCCATCAGCGAAGGTAGCGCAACCGGGCACGAGCAGTACTTC

clone size: NA
J gene: TRBJ2-7
D gene: NA
V gene: TRBV6-2/TRBV6-3
CDR3 length: 15
CDR3 protein: CASREDRFLSYEQYF
CDR3 DNA: TGTGCCAGCAGAGAAGACAGGTTTCTCTCCTACGAGCAGTACTTC

clone size: few
J gene: TRBJ1-2
D gene: NA
V gene: TRBV14
CDR3 length: 16
CDR3 protein: CASSQFQLPSVYGYTF
CDR3 DNA: TGTGCCAGCAGCCAATTCCAGCTTCCTAGTGTCTATGGCTACACCTTC

clone size: few
J gene: TRBJ2-7
D gene: TRBD2
V gene: TRBV6-2/TRBV6-3
CDR3 length: 14
CDR3 protein: CASREGAGAYEQYF
CDR3 DNA: TGTGCCAGCAGAGAGGGAGCGGGGGCCTACGAGCAGTACTTC

clone size: NA
J gene: TRBJ2-5
D gene: TRBD2
V gene: TRBV12-3/TRBV12-4
CDR3 length: 13
CDR3 protein: CASRRGGFETQYF
CDR3 DNA: TGTGCCAGCAGGCGGGGGGGCTTCGAGACCCAGTACTTC

clone size: NA
J gene: TRBJ2-1
D gene: NA
V gene: TRBV19
CDR3 length: 16
CDR3 protein: CASSIEWSDSYNEQFF
CDR3 DNA: TGTGCCAGTAGTATAGAGTGGTCCGACTCCTACAATGAGCAGTTCTTC

clone size: many
J gene: TRBJ2-2
D gene: NA
V gene: TRBV9
CDR3 length: 13
CDR3 protein: CASSARRTGELFF
CDR3 DNA: TGTGCCAGCAGCGCGCGAAGGACCGGGGAGCTGTTTTTT

clone size: few
J gene: TRBJ1-4
D gene: NA
V gene: TRBV7-6
CDR3 length: 14
CDR3 protein: CASSLGLGGEKLFF
CDR3 DNA: TGTGCCAGCAGCTTAGGACTTGGGGGGGAAAAACTGTTTTTT

clone size: NA
J gene: TRBJ1-5
D gene: TRBD1
V gene: TRBV3-1
CDR3 length: 16
CDR3 protein: CASSQVPAGDSQPQHF
CDR3 DNA: TGTGCCAGCAGCCAAGTCCCTGCAGGGGACAGTCAGCCCCAGCATTTT

clone size: few
J gene: TRBJ2-7
D gene: TRBD2
V gene: TRBV7-9
CDR3 length: 13
CDR3 protein: CASSLASGREQYF
CDR3 DNA: TGTGCCAGCAGCTTGGCTAGCGGGAGAGAGCAGTACTTC

clone size: NA
J gene: TRBJ1-2
D gene: NA
V gene: TRBV30
CDR3 length: 13
CDR3 protein: CAWNSLGHPGYTF
CDR3 DNA: TGTGCCTGGAATAGTCTAGGGCATCCAGGCTACACCTTC